What follows are 10 T cell receptor beta chains derived from one specimen sequenced in a study of blood T cells in healthy people across ages. The second PCR ran roughly 6 to 11 cycles with a sample-barcoded 5' primer and J-beta primers. TCRdb reprocessed the 5' RACE reads with MiXCR, giving one entry per CDR3 protein. Among 650,000 to 700,000 distinct CDR3 sequences, approximately 52% were seen once, and the ten largest hold approximately 12%. The sequenced material came from blood. These receptors were collected from a woman at least 80 years old in good health.

V and J are TRBV18 and TRBJ1-3, with D possibly being TRBD1 (5 bases). V dropped 3 bases and J dropped 2 bases, with 8 bases sitting between them. The germline CDR1 and CDR2 sequences are KGHSH and LQKENI. This CDR3 has 14 amino acids. CDR3 sequence: CASSPGTPGNTIYF. The CDR3 DNA reads TGTGCCAGCTCACCGGGGACTCCTGGAAACACCATATATTTT.

The chain employs TRBV5-1 and TRBJ1-1; TRBD1 is a possible D gene (6 bases). CDR3 size: 14 residues. With 4 bases removed from V and 3 bases from J, the gap between germline ends came to 13 bases. Looked up from germline, CDR1 is SGHRS and CDR2 is YFSETQ. In nucleotides, the CDR3 is TGCGCCAGCAGCATCGGAGACAGGTACACTGAAGCTTTCTTT. Its translation is CASSIGDRYTEAFF.

To note about this clonotype: A much larger clone differs by one base, so this may be a read error. The V and J genes are TRBV29-1 and TRBJ2-1; TRBD2 might be the D (6 bases). Germline V gene data show CDR1 as SQVTM and CDR2 as ANQGSEA. The CDR3 has 14 residues. CDR3 in amino acids: CSVTGTHTYKEQFF. Here the CDR3 DNA reads TGCAGCGTGACCGGGACTCACACCTACAAGGAGCAGTTCTTC.

A few counts support this clonotype. V gene TRBV6-1 combines with J gene TRBJ1-2, with D perhaps matching TRBD1 (5 bases). V was shortened by 5 bases and J by 8 bases, with 18 bases between the two germline ends. Germline V gives CDR1 MNHNS, CDR2 SASEGT. This CDR3 is built from 14 residues. CDR3 nucleotide sequence: TGTGCCAGCAGTAGCTTCGGGGGTACGGGCGGCTACACCTTC. Translated: CASSSFGGTGGYTF.

This clonotype has ten or more counts. The chain carries TRBV27 and TRBJ2-1; D perhaps matches TRBD2 (6 bases). This CDR3 has 13 amino acids. Per germline, CDR1 MNHEY and CDR2 SMNVEV (reference sequence). Trimming removed 6 bases from V and 6 bases from J, with 12 bases in between. CDR3 nucleotides: TGTGCCAGCAGGCGACTAGTGGGCAATGAGCAGTTCTTC. Translating gives CASRRLVGNEQFF.

As concerns this clonotype: This could be a read error, since a much larger clone is one nucleotide away. The V gene is TRBV10-3, the J gene TRBJ2-1; no reliable D call. Germline CDR1 reads ENHRY; CDR2 reads SYGVKD. The V end was cut by 6 bases, the J end by 4 bases, with 19 bases between. The CDR3 is 16 amino acids. This chain's CDR3 is CAISSLGRVVYNEQFF. CDR3 DNA: TGTGCCATCAGCTCCTTGGGTAGAGTAGTGTACAATGAGCAGTTCTTC.

This clonotype was found many times. This CDR3 reads CASSPTSGRGNEQFF. The CDR3 DNA reads as TGTGCCAGCAGCCCAACTAGCGGGAGAGGCAATGAGCAGTTCTTC. The chain carries TRBV7-2 and TRBJ2-1, with 11 positions matching TRBD2. The CDR3 loop spans 15 amino acids. The V and J ends lost 5 bases and 6 bases, in that order; junction bases with no gene match: 6. CDR1 is SGHTA, CDR2 FQGNSA, per germline. The full variable domain, completed using reference TRBV7-2 and TRBJ2-1, is GAGVSQSPSNKVTEKGKDVELRCDPISGHTALYWYRQSLGQGLEFLIYFQGNSAPDKSGLPSDRFSAERTGGSVSTLTIQRTQQEDSAVYLCASSPTSGRGNEQFFGPGTRLTVL.

In the case of this clonotype: Just one base apart from a much larger clone, this may be a read error. The chain couples TRBV12-3 or TRBV12-4 to TRBJ1-2; possible D gene TRBD1, 5 bases. The CDR3 is 16 residues long. CDR3 DNA: TGTGCCAGCACTCCCCCCGCGGGGGGGTCTTTCTATGGCCACACCTTC. Residues: CASTPPAGGSFYGHTF.

The V call is TRBV10-3, the J call TRBJ2-7, with 9 nucleotides matching TRBD1. The CDR3 has 14 amino acids. V was clipped by 6 bases and J by 6 bases; unmatched bases: 9. Germline V CDR1 and CDR2: ENHRY, SYGVKD. This chain's CDR3 is CAISPRTGESEQYF. As DNA, the CDR3 is TGTGCCATCAGCCCCCGGACAGGGGAGAGCGAGCAGTACTTC.

The chain employs TRBV10-1 and TRBJ2-5; D unresolved. CDR1 and CDR2 (germline): WNHNN, SYGVQD (reference sequence). The CDR3 sequence is 13 residues long. Trimming shortened V by 6 bases and J by 1 base, and 9 bases separated the two germline ends. The CDR3 protein is CASRKGFQETQYF. CDR3 DNA sequence: TGCGCCAGCAGAAAGGGATTCCAAGAGACCCAGTACTTC.